These T cell receptor beta chains were read from a single sample in a study of blood T cell repertoires in COVID-19. Measured with immunoSEQ multiplex PCR; TCRdb has only the in-frame clones, and not every one. The data contain about 55,000 clones, more than 80% of them singletons. What was sequenced was peripheral blood. These receptors were collected from a man at least 80 years old with acute or convalescent COVID-19. CDR3s include the opening cysteine and the closing phenylalanine or tryptophan.

>TRBV7-2
CASSPGGAGGAAETQYF
>TRBV5-1
CASSKSPGQGDYGYTF
>TRBV3-1/TRBV3-2
CASSQEVGQGYNEQFF
>TRBV5-8
CASSLGQRVGQPQHF
>TRBV11-2
CASSVGTATNEKLFF
>TRBV6-5
CASTRPGTGRETQYF
>TRBV12-5
CASGSADRGIHEQYF
>TRBV6-1
CASSGDLQVSGNTIYF
>TRBV27
CASSRVNPPYEQYF
>TRBV2
CASRARTGVNQPQHF
>TRBV5-1
CASSLAGLSSVEQFF
>TRBV6-5
CASSYSRITEAFF
>TRBV7-2
CASSLVGGSNNEQFF
>TRBV19
CASRNRRPEDEQFF
>TRBV9
CASSDPGLAGVLDTQYF
>TRBV5-1
CASSSTGGNQPQHF
>TRBV19
CASQPDPYRDSNQPQHF
>TRBV6-5
CASSSMTSGRAQYF
>TRBV7-2
CASSPDGTGPQHF
>TRBV7-8
CASSLGQGLKPLHF
>TRBV7-9
CASSLVAGPRETQYF
>TRBV11-3
CASSSQGERAFF
>TRBV7-8
CASGPPSGGRDTQYF
>TRBV6-5
CASSKTRGGDQPQHF
>TRBV6-5
CASSKTEPNTGELFF
>TRBV7-9
CASAPTGYNYGYTF
>TRBV19
CASSILPSSGNQPQHF
>TRBV5-1
CASSRSLAGGNTDTQYF
>TRBV12-3/TRBV12-4
CASSSGTGREQYF
>TRBV6-5
CASSPRTVYGYTF
>TRBV29-1
CSSRGLYNEQFF
>TRBV19
CASSNGEGYGYTF
>TRBV5-1
CASSSGGGYEQYF
>TRBV3-1/TRBV3-2
CASSQDPRPGGGTDTQYF
>TRBV5-1
CASSQGQGQTEAFF
>TRBV5-1
CASSLEGRLAGLYEQYF
>TRBV6-5
CASSSNRVMNTEAFF
>TRBV5-1
CASSFRDREETQYF